This is a list of T cell receptor beta chains from one sample in a study of blood T cells in healthy people across ages. TCRdb redid the calling of the 5' RACE reads with MiXCR, one entry per CDR3 protein. The sample carries 850,000 or so distinct CDR3 sequences, more than 25% recorded once. Input material: blood. Source of these receptors: a woman at least 80 years old in good health. The CDR3 runs from the conserved cysteine through the conserved F or W. D genes are given only for firm matches. Not all rows give a size; the values are once, few, many and, for expanded clones, a class.

v_call: TRBV12-3/TRBV12-4
cdr3_length: 14
clone_size: -
d_call: -
j_call: TRBJ2-7
cdr3_aa: CASSPGHEAYEQYF
cdr3_nt: TGTGCCAGCAGTCCAGGACACGAGGCCTACGAGCAGTACTTC

v_call: TRBV20-1
cdr3_length: 13
clone_size: -
d_call: -
j_call: TRBJ1-5
cdr3_aa: CSASQGSNQPQHF
cdr3_nt: TGCAGTGCTTCTCAGGGAAGCAATCAGCCCCAGCATTTT

v_call: TRBV5-6
cdr3_length: 16
clone_size: many
d_call: -
j_call: TRBJ2-5
cdr3_aa: CASSLEVGPQWETQYF
cdr3_nt: TGTGCCAGCAGCTTGGAGGTGGGGCCGCAATGGGAGACCCAGTACTTC

v_call: TRBV7-2
cdr3_length: 14
clone_size: many
d_call: -
j_call: TRBJ1-4
cdr3_aa: CASSPGIANEKLFF
cdr3_nt: TGTGCCAGCAGCCCAGGGATTGCTAATGAAAAACTGTTTTTT

v_call: TRBV5-1
cdr3_length: 15
clone_size: -
d_call: TRBD1
j_call: TRBJ2-7
cdr3_aa: CASSLEEGAGYEQYF
cdr3_nt: TGCGCCAGCAGCTTGGAAGAGGGGGCGGGCTACGAGCAGTACTTC

v_call: TRBV11-2
cdr3_length: 13
clone_size: -
d_call: -
j_call: TRBJ2-7
cdr3_aa: CASSFGRDYEQYF
cdr3_nt: TGTGCCAGCAGTTTCGGCAGGGACTACGAGCAGTACTTC

v_call: TRBV5-6
cdr3_length: 15
clone_size: few
d_call: TRBD1
j_call: TRBJ1-2
cdr3_aa: CASSLVAAGGRGYTF
cdr3_nt: TGTGCCAGCAGCTTGGTAGCGGCAGGGGGCCGAGGCTACACCTTC

v_call: TRBV6-5
cdr3_length: 14
clone_size: -
d_call: -
j_call: TRBJ2-3
cdr3_aa: CASRYSERADTQYF
cdr3_nt: TGTGCCAGCAGGTACTCTGAGCGGGCAGATACGCAGTATTTT

v_call: TRBV6-2/TRBV6-3
cdr3_length: 14
clone_size: many
d_call: TRBD1
j_call: TRBJ1-2
cdr3_aa: CASYPTGQGDGYTF
cdr3_nt: TGTGCCAGTTATCCAACGGGACAGGGCGACGGCTACACCTTC

v_call: TRBV20-1
cdr3_length: 16
clone_size: many
d_call: TRBD2
j_call: TRBJ2-1
cdr3_aa: CSAIMGLAGAYNEQFF
cdr3_nt: TGCAGTGCTATCATGGGACTAGCGGGGGCCTACAATGAGCAGTTCTTC

v_call: TRBV28
cdr3_length: 14
clone_size: once
d_call: -
j_call: TRBJ2-7
cdr3_aa: CASTPRDIYNGQYF
cdr3_nt: TGTGCCAGCACTCCTCGGGACATCTACAATGGGCAGTACTTC

v_call: TRBV11-1
cdr3_length: 16
clone_size: many
d_call: TRBD1
j_call: TRBJ2-3
cdr3_aa: CASSYPTGGSPDTQYF
cdr3_nt: TGTGCCAGCAGCTACCCGACAGGGGGGAGCCCAGATACGCAGTATTTT

v_call: TRBV6-2/TRBV6-3
cdr3_length: 11
clone_size: many
d_call: -
j_call: TRBJ2-5
cdr3_aa: CASSSLKTQYF
cdr3_nt: TGTGCCAGCAGTTCCCTGAAGACCCAGTACTTC

v_call: TRBV20-1
cdr3_length: 16
clone_size: few
d_call: TRBD1
j_call: TRBJ1-5
cdr3_aa: CSARDADRGRSQPQHF
cdr3_nt: TGCAGTGCTAGGGACGCGGACAGGGGAAGGTCTCAGCCCCAGCATTTT

v_call: TRBV11-2
cdr3_length: 16
clone_size: -
d_call: -
j_call: TRBJ2-2
cdr3_aa: CASSLEFYTNTGELFF
cdr3_nt: TGTGCCAGCAGCTTAGAGTTTTATACGAACACCGGGGAGCTGTTTTTT

v_call: TRBV7-9
cdr3_length: 11
clone_size: -
d_call: -
j_call: TRBJ1-5
cdr3_aa: CASSLSGPQHF
cdr3_nt: TGTGCCAGCAGCTTATCAGGGCCCCAGCATTTT

v_call: TRBV5-1
cdr3_length: 17
clone_size: -
d_call: TRBD1
j_call: TRBJ2-7
cdr3_aa: CASSLGDRVGSSYEQYF
cdr3_nt: TGCGCCAGCAGCTTGGGGGACAGAGTGGGATCTTCCTACGAGCAGTACTTC

v_call: TRBV14
cdr3_length: 16
clone_size: many
d_call: TRBD1
j_call: TRBJ2-3
cdr3_aa: CASSPMDRVPTDTQYF
cdr3_nt: TGTGCCAGCAGCCCTATGGACAGGGTACCCACAGATACGCAGTATTTT

v_call: TRBV6-2/TRBV6-3
cdr3_length: 15
clone_size: many
d_call: TRBD1
j_call: TRBJ2-6
cdr3_aa: CASSDRGSGANVLTF
cdr3_nt: TGTGCCAGCAGTGACAGGGGCTCTGGGGCCAACGTCCTGACTTTC

v_call: TRBV20-1
cdr3_length: 16
clone_size: many
d_call: -
j_call: TRBJ1-4
cdr3_aa: CSARRPPGATNEKLFF
cdr3_nt: TGCAGTGCTAGACGGCCCCCAGGGGCAACTAATGAAAAACTGTTTTTT

v_call: TRBV7-8
cdr3_length: 12
clone_size: few
d_call: -
j_call: TRBJ1-2
cdr3_aa: CASSHGQYGYTF
cdr3_nt: TGTGCCAGCAGCCACGGACAATACGGCTACACCTTC

v_call: TRBV5-8
cdr3_length: 13
clone_size: few
d_call: TRBD1
j_call: TRBJ1-2
cdr3_aa: CASSPQGVEGYTF
cdr3_nt: TGTGCCAGCAGCCCCCAGGGGGTCGAAGGCTACACCTTC

v_call: TRBV18
cdr3_length: 15
clone_size: -
d_call: -
j_call: TRBJ1-1
cdr3_aa: CASSPATGRNTEAFF
cdr3_nt: TGTGCCAGCTCACCGGCGACAGGCCGAAACACTGAAGCTTTCTTT

v_call: TRBV5-1
cdr3_length: 16
clone_size: -
d_call: -
j_call: TRBJ2-2
cdr3_aa: CASSPGPSINTGELFF
cdr3_nt: TGCGCCAGCAGCCCGGGACCCTCGATCAACACCGGGGAGCTGTTTTTT

v_call: TRBV20-1
cdr3_length: 12
clone_size: -
d_call: -
j_call: TRBJ2-3
cdr3_aa: CRAPGEADTQYF
cdr3_nt: TGCAGGGCCCCTGGAGAGGCAGATACGCAGTATTTT

v_call: TRBV6-5
cdr3_length: 15
clone_size: few
d_call: -
j_call: TRBJ1-2
cdr3_aa: CASSLIRTANYGYTF
cdr3_nt: TGTGCCAGCAGCCTAATCCGGACGGCTAACTATGGCTACACCTTC

v_call: TRBV24-1
cdr3_length: 17
clone_size: few
d_call: TRBD2
j_call: TRBJ2-1
cdr3_aa: CATTVGGPLLAGDEQFF
cdr3_nt: TGTGCCACCACGGTCGGAGGTCCCCTCTTGGCGGGGGATGAGCAGTTCTTC

v_call: TRBV27
cdr3_length: 18
clone_size: many
d_call: TRBD1
j_call: TRBJ2-1
cdr3_aa: CASSNRDRPGVGYNEQFF
cdr3_nt: TGTGCCAGCAGTAACCGGGACAGGCCCGGGGTGGGGTACAATGAGCAGTTCTTC

v_call: TRBV4-3
cdr3_length: 15
clone_size: many
d_call: -
j_call: TRBJ1-5
cdr3_aa: CASSQETGSRQPQHF
cdr3_nt: TGCGCCAGCAGCCAAGAAACAGGGTCTAGGCAGCCCCAGCATTTT

v_call: TRBV20-1
cdr3_length: 15
clone_size: -
d_call: -
j_call: TRBJ2-2
cdr3_aa: CSARDWGLSTGELFF
cdr3_nt: TGCAGTGCTAGAGATTGGGGGTTGAGCACCGGGGAGCTGTTTTTT

v_call: TRBV12-3/TRBV12-4
cdr3_length: 15
clone_size: -
d_call: -
j_call: TRBJ1-2
cdr3_aa: CASSLSGVRGYGYTF
cdr3_nt: TGTGCCAGCAGTCTCTCAGGGGTCCGAGGCTATGGCTACACCTTC

v_call: TRBV30
cdr3_length: 18
clone_size: many
d_call: TRBD2
j_call: TRBJ2-1
cdr3_aa: CAWSVLRTSGGPHNEQFF
cdr3_nt: TGTGCCTGGAGTGTCTTACGGACTAGCGGGGGGCCTCACAATGAGCAGTTCTTC

v_call: TRBV3-1
cdr3_length: 15
clone_size: -
d_call: TRBD1
j_call: TRBJ2-5
cdr3_aa: CASSLWTGDEKTQYF
cdr3_nt: TGTGCCAGCAGCCTCTGGACAGGGGATGAAAAGACCCAGTACTTC

v_call: TRBV27
cdr3_length: 15
clone_size: many
d_call: -
j_call: TRBJ1-2
cdr3_aa: CASSLSGSFDYGYTF
cdr3_nt: TGTGCCAGCAGTTTATCAGGCAGTTTCGACTATGGCTACACCTTC

v_call: TRBV3-1
cdr3_length: 16
clone_size: many
d_call: TRBD2
j_call: TRBJ2-7
cdr3_aa: CASSHKTSGRPYEQYF
cdr3_nt: TGTGCCAGCAGCCATAAGACTAGCGGGCGTCCCTACGAGCAGTACTTC

v_call: TRBV11-3
cdr3_length: 11
clone_size: -
d_call: -
j_call: TRBJ2-1
cdr3_aa: CASSLFDEQFF
cdr3_nt: TGTGCCAGCAGCTTATTTGATGAGCAGTTCTTC

v_call: TRBV6-2/TRBV6-3
cdr3_length: 16
clone_size: -
d_call: TRBD2
j_call: TRBJ2-7
cdr3_aa: CASSYPSGGLAYEQYF
cdr3_nt: TGTGCCAGCAGTTACCCTAGCGGGGGGCTCGCCTACGAGCAGTACTTC

v_call: TRBV18
cdr3_length: 15
clone_size: many
d_call: -
j_call: TRBJ2-5
cdr3_aa: CASSPAGPPQETQYF
cdr3_nt: TGTGCCAGCTCACCAGCGGGTCCACCCCAAGAGACCCAGTACTTC

v_call: TRBV12-3/TRBV12-4
cdr3_length: 14
clone_size: -
d_call: -
j_call: TRBJ2-2
cdr3_aa: CASSTTGYAGELFF
cdr3_nt: TGTGCCAGCAGTACCACGGGTTACGCCGGGGAGCTGTTTTTT

v_call: TRBV6-2/TRBV6-3
cdr3_length: 17
clone_size: many
d_call: TRBD2
j_call: TRBJ2-1
cdr3_aa: CASSYGTSVPSYNEQFF
cdr3_nt: TGTGCCAGCAGTTACGGGACTAGCGTACCCTCCTACAATGAGCAGTTCTTC

v_call: TRBV6-5
cdr3_length: 15
clone_size: -
d_call: TRBD1
j_call: TRBJ1-4
cdr3_aa: CASSYRGRTIEKRFF
cdr3_nt: TGTGCCAGCAGTTACAGGGGGCGAACTATTGAAAAACGGTTTTTT

v_call: TRBV2
cdr3_length: 13
clone_size: many
d_call: TRBD1
j_call: TRBJ1-2
cdr3_aa: CASSAGTGYGYTF
cdr3_nt: TGTGCCAGCAGCGCCGGGACAGGGTATGGCTACACCTTC